This T cell receptor (beta chain) was recovered during a study of CD8 T cells in Susac syndrome. FACS enriched CD8+ TEMRA cells, while bulk CD8+ and CD4+ were negatively isolated. The CDR3 extends over 15 amino acids. Trimming removed 7 bases from V and 1 base from J; junction bases left unmatched: 9. RNA was extracted with the RNeasy kit, and a quantity of about 0.5 to 1 ug was reverse transcribed using random hexamers. MiXCR, run by TCRdb on the immunoSEQ multiplex PCR reads, gives a single entry per CDR3 protein. The repertoire holds about 130,000 distinct CDR3 sequences, 85% to 95% seen once, with roughly 0.32% in the top ten.

The receptor comes from a human donor with multiple sclerosis. Sequencing input: CD8+ T cells from PBMCs. This chain joins TRBV12-3 or TRBV12-4 and TRBJ1-1; 7 bases fit TRBD1. The CDR3 spells CASTLPGTENTEAFF. The CDR3, as DNA: TGTGCCAGCACCCTACCTGGGACAGAGAACACTGAAGCTTTCTTT.